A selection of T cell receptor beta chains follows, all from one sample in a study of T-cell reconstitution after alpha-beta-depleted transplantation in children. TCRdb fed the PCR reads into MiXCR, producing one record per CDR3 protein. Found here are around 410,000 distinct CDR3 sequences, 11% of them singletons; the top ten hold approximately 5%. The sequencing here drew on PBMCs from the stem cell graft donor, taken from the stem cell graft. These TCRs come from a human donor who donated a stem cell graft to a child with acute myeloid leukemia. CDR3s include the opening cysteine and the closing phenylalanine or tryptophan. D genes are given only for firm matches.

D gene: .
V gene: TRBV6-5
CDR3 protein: CASSYPPTLREQFF

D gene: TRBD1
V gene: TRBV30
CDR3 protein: CAWSVGTGQETQYF

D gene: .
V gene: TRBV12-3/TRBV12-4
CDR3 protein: CASAQVPPSMELFF

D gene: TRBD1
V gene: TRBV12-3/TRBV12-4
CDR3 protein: CASSARDRSSYEQYF

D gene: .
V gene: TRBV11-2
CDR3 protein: CASSLEVGSFYGYTF

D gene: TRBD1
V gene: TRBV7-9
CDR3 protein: CASSLLWDRGPHEQYF

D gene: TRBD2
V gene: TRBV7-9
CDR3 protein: CASSSREGPETQYF

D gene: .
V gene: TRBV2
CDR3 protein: CASHDGRALGGETQYF

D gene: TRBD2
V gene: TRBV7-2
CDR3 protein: CASSTVAGPPADTQYF

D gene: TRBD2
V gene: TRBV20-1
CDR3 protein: CSGGVAGVYEQYF

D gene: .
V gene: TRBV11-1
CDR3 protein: CASSFGAPPETQYF

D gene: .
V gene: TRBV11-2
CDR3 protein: CASSSLGGQTHYEQYF

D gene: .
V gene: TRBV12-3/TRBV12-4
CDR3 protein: CASSNYRVGGTGELFF

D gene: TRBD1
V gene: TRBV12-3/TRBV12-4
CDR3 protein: CASSRTGVGSPLHF

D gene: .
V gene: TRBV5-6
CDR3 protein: CASSLQWADTQYF

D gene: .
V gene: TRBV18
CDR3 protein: CASSPPGKQETQYF

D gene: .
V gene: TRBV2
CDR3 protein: CASSQVAGAEAFF

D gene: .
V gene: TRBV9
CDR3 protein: CASSVSPSNTEAFF

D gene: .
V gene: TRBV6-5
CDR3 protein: CASSSHKNTEAFF

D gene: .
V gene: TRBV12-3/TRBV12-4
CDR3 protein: CASSLVGGLETQYF

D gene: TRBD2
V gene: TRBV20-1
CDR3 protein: CSAKLAGGTDTQYF

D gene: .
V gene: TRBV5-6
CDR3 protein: CASSLQGFSPLHF

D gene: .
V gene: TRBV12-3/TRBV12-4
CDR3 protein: CASSLDTAQFF

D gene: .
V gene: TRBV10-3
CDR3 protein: CAISDRVSDTQYF

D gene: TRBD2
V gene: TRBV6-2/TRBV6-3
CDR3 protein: CASSYPLAGEIDTQYF

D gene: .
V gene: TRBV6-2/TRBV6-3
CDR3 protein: CASSYSSSSLTYNEQFF

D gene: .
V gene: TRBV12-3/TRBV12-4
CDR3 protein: CASRMRGAAYTF

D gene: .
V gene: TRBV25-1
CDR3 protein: CASSAQGSVQTQYF

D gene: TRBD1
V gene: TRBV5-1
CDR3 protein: CASSLEGGRAGELFF

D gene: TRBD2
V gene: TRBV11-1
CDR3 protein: CASSPKAGGPSSTDTQYF

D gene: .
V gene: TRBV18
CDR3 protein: CASSPPSLVTEAFF

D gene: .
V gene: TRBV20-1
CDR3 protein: CSAQVGTSTDTQYF

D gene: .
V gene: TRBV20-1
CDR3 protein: CSARGANTYNEQFF

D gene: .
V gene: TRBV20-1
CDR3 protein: CSAQTYTGELFF

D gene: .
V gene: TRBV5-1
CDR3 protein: CASSTGTQNQPQHF

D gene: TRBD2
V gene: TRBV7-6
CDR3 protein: CASSRYSGSGDTQYF

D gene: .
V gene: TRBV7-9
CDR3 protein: CATDPQTQYF

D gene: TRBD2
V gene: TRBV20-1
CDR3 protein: CSASLVAGGTYNEQFF

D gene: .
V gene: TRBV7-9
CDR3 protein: CASSSAVYSYNEQFF

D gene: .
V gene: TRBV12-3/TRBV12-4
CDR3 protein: CASSFGHQRQPYNEQFF

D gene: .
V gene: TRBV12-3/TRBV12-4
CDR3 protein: CASSKLVGEQYF

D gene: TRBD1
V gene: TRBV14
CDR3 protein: CASSHLGFDRDYEQYF

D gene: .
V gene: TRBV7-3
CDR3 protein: CASSPWGLVADTQYF

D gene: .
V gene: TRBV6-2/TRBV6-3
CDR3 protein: CASSLPGDHHQPQHF

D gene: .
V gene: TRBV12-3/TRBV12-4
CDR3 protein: CASSPGLLQETQYF

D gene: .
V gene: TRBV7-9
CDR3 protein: CASSLGTLGGTEAFF

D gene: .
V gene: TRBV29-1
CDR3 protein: CSVGTGTGTGELFF

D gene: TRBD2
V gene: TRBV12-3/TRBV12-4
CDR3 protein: CASSFLAGGGEQFF

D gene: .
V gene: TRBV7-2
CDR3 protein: CASSKDRTNQPQHF

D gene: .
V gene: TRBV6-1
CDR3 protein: CASSEGGSGANVLTF

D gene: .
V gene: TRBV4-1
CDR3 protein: CASSQAGIQETQYF

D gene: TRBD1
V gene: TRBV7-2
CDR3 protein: CASSLQGARTEAFF

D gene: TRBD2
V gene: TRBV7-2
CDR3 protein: CASSSPGTSLEQYF